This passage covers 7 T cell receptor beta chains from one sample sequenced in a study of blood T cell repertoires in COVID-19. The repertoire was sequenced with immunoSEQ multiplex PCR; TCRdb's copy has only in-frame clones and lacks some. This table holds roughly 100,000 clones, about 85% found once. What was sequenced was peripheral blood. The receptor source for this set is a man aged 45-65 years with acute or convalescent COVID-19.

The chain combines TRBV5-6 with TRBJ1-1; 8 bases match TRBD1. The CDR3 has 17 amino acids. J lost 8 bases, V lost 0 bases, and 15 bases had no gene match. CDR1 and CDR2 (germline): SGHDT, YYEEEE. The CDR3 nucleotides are TGTGCCAGCAGCTTGGCGGGTTGGCAGGGGGCAGGAGAAGAAGCTTTCTTT. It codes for CASSLAGWQGAGEEAFF.

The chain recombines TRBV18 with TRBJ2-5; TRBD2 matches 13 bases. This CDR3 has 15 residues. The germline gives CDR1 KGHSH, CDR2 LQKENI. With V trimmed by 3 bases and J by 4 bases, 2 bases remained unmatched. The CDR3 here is CASSPGLAGLETQYF. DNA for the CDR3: TGTGCCAGCTCACCGGGACTAGCGGGGCTAGAGACCCAGTACTTC.

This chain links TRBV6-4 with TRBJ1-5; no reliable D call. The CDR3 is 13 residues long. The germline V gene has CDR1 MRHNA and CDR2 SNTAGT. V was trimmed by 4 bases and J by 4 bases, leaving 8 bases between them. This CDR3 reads CASSVTSNQPQHF. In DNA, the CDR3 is TGTGCCAGCAGTGTCACAAGTAATCAGCCCCAGCATTTT.

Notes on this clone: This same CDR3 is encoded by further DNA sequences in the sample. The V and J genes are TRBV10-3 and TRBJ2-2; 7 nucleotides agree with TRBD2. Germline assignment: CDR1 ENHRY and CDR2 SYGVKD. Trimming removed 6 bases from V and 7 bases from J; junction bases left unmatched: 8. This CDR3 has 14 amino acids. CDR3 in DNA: TGTGCCATCAGCTTAGCGGGTCGGGGCGGGGAGCTGTTTTTT. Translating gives CAISLAGRGGELFF.

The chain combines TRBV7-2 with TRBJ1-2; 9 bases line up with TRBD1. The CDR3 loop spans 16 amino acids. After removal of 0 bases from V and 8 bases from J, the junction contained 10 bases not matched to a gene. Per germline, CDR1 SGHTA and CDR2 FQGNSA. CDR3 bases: TGTGCCAGCAGCTTAGCGCTAGGACAGGGGTTTGGCGGCTACACCTTC. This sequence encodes CASSLALGQGFGGYTF.

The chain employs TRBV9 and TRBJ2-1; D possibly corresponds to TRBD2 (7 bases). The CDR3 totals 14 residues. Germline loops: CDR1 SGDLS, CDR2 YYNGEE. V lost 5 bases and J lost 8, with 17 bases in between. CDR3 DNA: TGTGCCAGCAGTGCCTGGGGGGGGCCGGATGAGCAGTTCTTC. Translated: CASSAWGGPDEQFF.

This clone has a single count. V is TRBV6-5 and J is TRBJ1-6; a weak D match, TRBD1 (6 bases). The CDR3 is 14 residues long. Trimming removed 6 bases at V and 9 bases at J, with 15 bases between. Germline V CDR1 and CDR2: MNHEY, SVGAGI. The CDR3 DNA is TGTGCCAGCAGCCCAGACAGGTCCCCTTCACCCCTCCACTTT. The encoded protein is CASSPDRSPSPLHF.